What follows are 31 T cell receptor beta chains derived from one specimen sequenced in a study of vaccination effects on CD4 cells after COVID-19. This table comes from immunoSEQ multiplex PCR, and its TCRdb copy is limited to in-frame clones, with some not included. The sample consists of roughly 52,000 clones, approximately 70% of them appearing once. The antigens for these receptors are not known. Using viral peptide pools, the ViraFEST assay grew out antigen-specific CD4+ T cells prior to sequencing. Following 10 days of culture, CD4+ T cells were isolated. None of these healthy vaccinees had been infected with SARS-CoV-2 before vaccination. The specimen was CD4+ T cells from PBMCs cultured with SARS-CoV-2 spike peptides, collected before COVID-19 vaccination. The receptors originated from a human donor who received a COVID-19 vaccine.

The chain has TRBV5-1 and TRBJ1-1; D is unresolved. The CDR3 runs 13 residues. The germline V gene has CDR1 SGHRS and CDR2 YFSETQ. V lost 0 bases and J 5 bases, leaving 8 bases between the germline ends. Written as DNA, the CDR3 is TGCGCCAGCAGCTTGGGAGGTAGAACTGAAGCTTTCTTT. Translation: CASSLGGRTEAFF.

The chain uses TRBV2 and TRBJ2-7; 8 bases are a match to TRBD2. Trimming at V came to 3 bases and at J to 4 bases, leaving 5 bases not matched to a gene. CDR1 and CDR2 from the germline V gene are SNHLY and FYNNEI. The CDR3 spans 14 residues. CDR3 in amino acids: CASSEGLGDYEQYF. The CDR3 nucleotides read TGTGCCAGCAGTGAGGGACTAGGGGATTACGAGCAGTACTTC.

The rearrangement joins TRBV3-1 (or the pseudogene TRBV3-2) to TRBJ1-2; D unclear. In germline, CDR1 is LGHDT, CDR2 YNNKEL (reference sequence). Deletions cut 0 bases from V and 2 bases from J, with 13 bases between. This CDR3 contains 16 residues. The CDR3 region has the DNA TGTGCCAGCAGCCAAGAATTGGGATTTTCCAACTATGGCTACACCTTC. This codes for CASSQELGFSNYGYTF.

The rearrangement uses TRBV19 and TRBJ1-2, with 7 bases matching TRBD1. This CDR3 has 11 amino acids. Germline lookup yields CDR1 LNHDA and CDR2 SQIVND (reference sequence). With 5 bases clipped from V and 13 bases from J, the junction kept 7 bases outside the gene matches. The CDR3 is CASSDRVGGTF. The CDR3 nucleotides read TGTGCCAGTAGTGACAGGGTTGGTGGCACCTTC.

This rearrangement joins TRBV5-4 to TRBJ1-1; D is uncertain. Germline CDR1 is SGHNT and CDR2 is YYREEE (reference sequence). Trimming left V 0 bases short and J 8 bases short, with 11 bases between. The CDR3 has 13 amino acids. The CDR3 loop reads CASSLGQDREAFF. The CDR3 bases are TGTGCCAGCAGCTTGGGGCAGGACCGAGAAGCTTTCTTT.

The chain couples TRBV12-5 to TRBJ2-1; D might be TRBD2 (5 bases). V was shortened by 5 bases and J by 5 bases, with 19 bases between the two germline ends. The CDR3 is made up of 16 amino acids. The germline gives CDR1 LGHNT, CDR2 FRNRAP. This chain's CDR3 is CASGPRTPGSHNEQFF. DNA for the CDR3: TGTGCTAGTGGTCCGCGAACACCGGGATCTCACAATGAGCAGTTCTTC.

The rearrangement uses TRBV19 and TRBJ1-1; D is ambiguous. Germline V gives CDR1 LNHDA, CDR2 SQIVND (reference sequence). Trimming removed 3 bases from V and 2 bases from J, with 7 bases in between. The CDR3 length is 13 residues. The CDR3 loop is CASSISLNTEAFF. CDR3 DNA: TGTGCCAGTAGTATCAGCCTAAACACTGAAGCTTTCTTT.

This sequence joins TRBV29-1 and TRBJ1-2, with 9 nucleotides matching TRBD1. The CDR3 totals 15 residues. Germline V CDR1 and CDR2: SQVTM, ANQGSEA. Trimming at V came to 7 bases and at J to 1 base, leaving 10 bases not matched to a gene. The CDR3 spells CSAATGGGFNYGYTF. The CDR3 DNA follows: TGCAGCGCCGCGACAGGGGGTGGATTTAACTATGGCTACACCTTC. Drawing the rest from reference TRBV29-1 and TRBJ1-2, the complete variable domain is SAVISQKPSRDICQRGTSLTIQCQVDSQVTMMFWYRQQPGQSLTLIATANQGSEATYESGFVIDKFPISRPNLTFSTLTVSNMSPEDSSIYLCSAATGGGFNYGYTFGSGTRLTVV.

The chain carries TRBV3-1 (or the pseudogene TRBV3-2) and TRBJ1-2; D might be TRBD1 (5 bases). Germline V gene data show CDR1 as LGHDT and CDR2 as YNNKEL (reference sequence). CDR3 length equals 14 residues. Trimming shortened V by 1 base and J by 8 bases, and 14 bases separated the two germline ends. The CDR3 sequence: CASSQGWTIQGYTF. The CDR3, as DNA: TGTGCCAGCAGCCAAGGTTGGACAATACAGGGCTACACCTTC.

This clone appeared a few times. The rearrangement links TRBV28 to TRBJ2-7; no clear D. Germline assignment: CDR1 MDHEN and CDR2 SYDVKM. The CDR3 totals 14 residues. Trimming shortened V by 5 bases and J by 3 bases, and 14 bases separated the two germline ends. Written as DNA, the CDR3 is TGTGCCAGCAGTGATCTCAGGAAGATCTACGAGCAGTACTTC. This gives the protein CASSDLRKIYEQYF.

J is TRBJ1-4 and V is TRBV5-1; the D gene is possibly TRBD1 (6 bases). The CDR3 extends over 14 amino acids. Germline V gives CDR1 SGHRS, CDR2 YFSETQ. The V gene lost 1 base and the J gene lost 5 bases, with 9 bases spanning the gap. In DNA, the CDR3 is TGCGCCAGCAGCTTGCAGGGGTTCAATGAAAAACTGTTTTTT. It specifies CASSLQGFNEKLFF.

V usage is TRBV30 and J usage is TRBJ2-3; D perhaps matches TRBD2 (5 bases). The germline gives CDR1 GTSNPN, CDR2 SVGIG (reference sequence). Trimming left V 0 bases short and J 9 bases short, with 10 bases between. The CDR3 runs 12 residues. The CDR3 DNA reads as TGTGCCTGGAGTGTAGGGCCGGGAACGCAGTATTTT. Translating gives CAWSVGPGTQYF. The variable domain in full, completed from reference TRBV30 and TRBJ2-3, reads SQTIHQWPATLVQPVGSPLSLECTVEGTSNPNLYWYRQAAGRGLQLLFYSVGIGQISSEVPQNLSASRPQDRQFILSSKKLLLSDSGFYLCAWSVGPGTQYFGPGTRLTVL.

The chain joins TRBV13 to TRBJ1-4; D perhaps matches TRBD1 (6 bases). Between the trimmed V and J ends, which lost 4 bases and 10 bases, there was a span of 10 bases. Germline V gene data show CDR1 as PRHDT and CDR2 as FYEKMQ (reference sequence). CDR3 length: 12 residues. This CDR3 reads CASSSKGVKLFF. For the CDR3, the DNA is TGTGCCAGCAGCTCGAAGGGGGTAAAACTGTTTTTT.

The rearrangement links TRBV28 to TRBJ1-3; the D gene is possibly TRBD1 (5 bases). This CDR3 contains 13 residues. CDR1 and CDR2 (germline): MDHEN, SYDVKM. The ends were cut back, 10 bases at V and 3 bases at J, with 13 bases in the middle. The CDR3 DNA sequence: TGTGCCACCACCCCTGGGGGTGGAAACACCATATATTTT. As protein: CATTPGGGNTIYF.

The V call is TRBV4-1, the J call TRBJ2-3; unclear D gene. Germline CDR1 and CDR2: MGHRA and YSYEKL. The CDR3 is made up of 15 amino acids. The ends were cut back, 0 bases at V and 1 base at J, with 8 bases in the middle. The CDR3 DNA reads TGCGCCAGCAGCCAAGAGGCAGTTCGCACAGATACGCAGTATTTT. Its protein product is CASSQEAVRTDTQYF.

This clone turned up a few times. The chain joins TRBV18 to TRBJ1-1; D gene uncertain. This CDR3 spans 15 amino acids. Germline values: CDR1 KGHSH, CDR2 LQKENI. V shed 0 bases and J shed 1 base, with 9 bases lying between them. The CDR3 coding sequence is TGTGCCAGCTCACCACCGATGTCCGGGAACACTGAAGCTTTCTTT. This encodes CASSPPMSGNTEAFF.

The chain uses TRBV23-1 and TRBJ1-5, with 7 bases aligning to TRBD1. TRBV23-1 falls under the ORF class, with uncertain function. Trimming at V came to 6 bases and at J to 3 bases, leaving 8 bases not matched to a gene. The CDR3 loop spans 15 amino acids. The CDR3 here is CASSQYRGLNQPQHF. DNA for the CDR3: TGCGCCAGCAGCCAGTACAGGGGCCTCAATCAGCCCCAGCATTTT.

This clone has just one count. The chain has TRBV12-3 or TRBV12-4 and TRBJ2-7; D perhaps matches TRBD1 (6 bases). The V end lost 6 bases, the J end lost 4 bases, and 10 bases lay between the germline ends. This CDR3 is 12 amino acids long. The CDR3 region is CASSPGDYEQYF. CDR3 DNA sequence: TGTGCCAGCAGCCCAGGGGATTACGAGCAGTACTTC.

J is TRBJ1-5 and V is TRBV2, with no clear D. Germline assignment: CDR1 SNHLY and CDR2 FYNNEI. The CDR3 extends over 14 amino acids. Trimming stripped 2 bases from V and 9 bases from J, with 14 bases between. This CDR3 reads CASSETVGGVPQHF. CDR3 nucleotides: TGTGCCAGCAGTGAAACGGTGGGCGGGGTGCCCCAGCATTTT.

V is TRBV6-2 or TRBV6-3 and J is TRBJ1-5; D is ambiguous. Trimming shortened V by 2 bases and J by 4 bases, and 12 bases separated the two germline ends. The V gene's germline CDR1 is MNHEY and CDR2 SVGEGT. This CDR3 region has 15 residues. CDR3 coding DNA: TGTGCCAGCAGTTACGGCGGAAAAGGAAATCAGCCCCAGCATTTT. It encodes CASSYGGKGNQPQHF.

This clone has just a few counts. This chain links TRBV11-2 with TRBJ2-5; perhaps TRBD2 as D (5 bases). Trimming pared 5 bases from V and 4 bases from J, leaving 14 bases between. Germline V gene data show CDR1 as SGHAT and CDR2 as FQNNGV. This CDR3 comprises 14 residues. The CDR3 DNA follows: TGTGCCAGCAGCCCCCCGCCGGGGTCAGAGACCCAGTACTTC. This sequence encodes CASSPPPGSETQYF.

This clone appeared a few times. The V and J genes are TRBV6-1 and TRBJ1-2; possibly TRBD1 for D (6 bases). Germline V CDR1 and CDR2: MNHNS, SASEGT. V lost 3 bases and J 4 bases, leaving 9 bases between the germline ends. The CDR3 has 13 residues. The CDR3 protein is CASSDGGGYGYTF. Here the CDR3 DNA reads TGTGCCAGCAGTGACGGGGGCGGCTATGGCTACACCTTC.

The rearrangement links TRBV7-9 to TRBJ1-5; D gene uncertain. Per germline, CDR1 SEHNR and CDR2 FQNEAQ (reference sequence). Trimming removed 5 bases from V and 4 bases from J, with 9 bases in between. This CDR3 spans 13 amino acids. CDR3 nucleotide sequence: TGTGCCAGCAGCCTAACCTCTAATCAGCCCCAGCATTTT. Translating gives CASSLTSNQPQHF.

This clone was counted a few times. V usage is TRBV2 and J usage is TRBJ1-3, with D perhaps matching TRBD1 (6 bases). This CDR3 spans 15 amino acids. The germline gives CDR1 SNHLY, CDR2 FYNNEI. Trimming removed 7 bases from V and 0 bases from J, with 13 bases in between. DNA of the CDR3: TGTGCCAGCAAGGCAGGGGACACCTCTGGAAACACCATATATTTT. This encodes CASKAGDTSGNTIYF.

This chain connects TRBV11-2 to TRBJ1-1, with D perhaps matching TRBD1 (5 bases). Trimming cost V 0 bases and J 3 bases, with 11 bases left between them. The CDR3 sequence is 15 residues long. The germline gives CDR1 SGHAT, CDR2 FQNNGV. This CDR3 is CASSLEGSGYTEAFF. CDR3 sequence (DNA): TGTGCCAGCAGCTTAGAAGGGTCAGGGTACACTGAAGCTTTCTTT.

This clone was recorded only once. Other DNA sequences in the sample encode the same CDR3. As DNA, the CDR3 is TGTGCCAGCAGTTTGGGGGGTTACGAGCAGTACTTC. Translation gives CASSLGGYEQYF. The gene calls are TRBV28 and TRBJ2-7, with D possibly matching TRBD2 (6 bases). CDR3 length equals 12 residues. V gave up 3 bases and J gave up 4 bases, with 7 bases separating them. The germline gives CDR1 MDHEN, CDR2 SYDVKM.

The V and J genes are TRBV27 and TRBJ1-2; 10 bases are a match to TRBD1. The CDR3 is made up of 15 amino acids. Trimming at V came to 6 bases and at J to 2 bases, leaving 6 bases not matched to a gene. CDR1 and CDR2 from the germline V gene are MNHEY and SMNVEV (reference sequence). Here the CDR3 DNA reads TGTGCCAGCAGCGCCACGGGACAGGGGAACTATGGCTACACCTTC. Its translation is CASSATGQGNYGYTF.

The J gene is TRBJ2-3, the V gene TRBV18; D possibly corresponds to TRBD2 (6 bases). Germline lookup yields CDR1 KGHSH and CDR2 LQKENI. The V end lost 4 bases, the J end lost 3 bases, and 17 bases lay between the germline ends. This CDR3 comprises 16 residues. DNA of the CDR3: TGTGCCAGCTCACGGTACGGCGGGGCGGGGACAGATACGCAGTATTTT. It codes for CASSRYGGAGTDTQYF.

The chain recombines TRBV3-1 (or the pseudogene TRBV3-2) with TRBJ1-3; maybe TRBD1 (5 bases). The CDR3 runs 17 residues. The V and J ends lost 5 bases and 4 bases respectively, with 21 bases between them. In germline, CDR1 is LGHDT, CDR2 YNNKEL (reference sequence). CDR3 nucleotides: TGTGCCAGCAGCTCTGGGCCGGCAAGACAGTGGGGAAACACCATATATTTT. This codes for CASSSGPARQWGNTIYF.

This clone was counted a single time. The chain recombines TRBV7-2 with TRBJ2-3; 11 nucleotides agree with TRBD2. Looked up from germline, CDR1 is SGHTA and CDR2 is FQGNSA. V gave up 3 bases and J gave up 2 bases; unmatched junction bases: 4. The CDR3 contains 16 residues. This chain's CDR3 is CASSFLAGGTTDTQYF. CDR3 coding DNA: TGTGCCAGCAGCTTCCTAGCGGGGGGCACCACAGATACGCAGTATTTT.

CDR3 sequence: CASSLGPQRGVPDTQYF. The CDR3 bases are TGCGCCAGCAGCTTGGGGCCCCAGCGGGGGGTACCAGATACGCAGTATTTT. The V gene is TRBV5-1, the J gene TRBJ2-3, with 9 bases identical to TRBD2. V lost 0 bases and J lost 4; bases outside the gene matches: 9. Germline CDR1 and CDR2: SGHRS and YFSETQ. CDR3 length equals 17 residues.